The entry that follows covers one T cell receptor beta chain sequence. The entry originates in a study of blood T cell repertoires in COVID-19. Sequenced by immunoSEQ multiplex PCR; TCRdb stores in-frame clones only, minus some. The sample includes around 200,000 clones, about 89% of them seen just once. Source material: peripheral blood. This TCR was sampled from a man aged 35-49 years with active or convalescent COVID-19.

The CDR3 here is CASRETLAANEKLFF. The CDR3 DNA reads as TGTGCCAGCAGGGAGACTCTGGCGGCTAATGAAAAACTGTTTTTT. The rearrangement uses TRBV5-6 and TRBJ1-4; D gene uncertain. Germline V gene data show CDR1 as SGHDT and CDR2 as YYEEEE. The CDR3 has 15 residues. With 5 bases removed from V and 3 bases from J, the gap between germline ends came to 14 bases.